The rows below give T cell receptor beta chains drawn from one sample of a study of control samples from healthy donors and cancer patients. Sequencing used immunoSEQ multiplex PCR; TCRdb keeps in-frame clones, though not all of them. The data hold 400,000 to 450,000 clones, with around 90% observed a single time. Sequenced sample: PBMCs. Receptors originate from a man aged 35 to 55 with head and neck cancer. CDR3s include the opening cysteine and the closing phenylalanine or tryptophan. The D gene is left open where the match is weak. The size entry is marked missing in some rows and otherwise reads once, few, many or a size class.

J gene	clone size	V gene	D gene	CDR3 DNA	CDR3 protein
TRBJ2-7	-	TRBV6-2/TRBV6-3	-	TGTGCCAGCAGCCCCACCGGGACCTTCGGCCGTTACGAGCAGTACTTC	CASSPTGTFGRYEQYF
TRBJ2-1	-	TRBV4-3	TRBD1	TGCGCCAGCAGCCAAGGATCAGGGGGCGCCGATAATGAGCAGTTCTTC	CASSQGSGGADNEQFF
TRBJ2-7	-	TRBV6-2/TRBV6-3	TRBD2	TGTGCCAGCAGTTACACCCCCACTAGGCGGGAGTGGGTTGAGCAGTACTTC	CASSYTPTRREWVEQYF
TRBJ2-3	-	TRBV19	-	TGTGCCAGTAGTATAAAAGCGTCTTATAGCACAGATACGCAGTATTTT	CASSIKASYSTDTQYF
TRBJ2-3	few	TRBV15	TRBD2	TGTGCCACCAAAAGGGACTACCTCACAGATACGCAGTATTTT	CATKRDYLTDTQYF
TRBJ1-1	-	TRBV29-1	-	TGCAGCGGGCTCACCCGGCTAGGGAGCACTGAAGCTTTCTTT	CSGLTRLGSTEAFF
TRBJ1-2	-	TRBV9	-	TGTGCCAGCAGCGTAGGGCCCGGACACCAGGGAAGGGGCTACACCTTC	CASSVGPGHQGRGYTF
TRBJ1-2	-	TRBV4-3	-	TGCGCCAGCAGCCATGCCGGGACACCCACAGTGGGGGGCTACACCTTC	CASSHAGTPTVGGYTF
TRBJ2-5	-	TRBV28	TRBD1	TGTGCCAGCAGTAAGGGACAGATCCAAGAGACCCAGTACTTC	CASSKGQIQETQYF
TRBJ1-2	-	TRBV6-2/TRBV6-3	TRBD1	TGTGCCAGCAGTTACAGCGGACAGGGGATACACTATGGCTACACCTTC	CASSYSGQGIHYGYTF
TRBJ2-2	once	TRBV19	-	TGTGCCAGTAGGGGACGGAAGACGAACACCGGGGAGCTGTTTTTT	CASRGRKTNTGELFF
TRBJ2-7	-	TRBV28	TRBD1	TGTGCCAGCAGCCGAGGGGGCAGGGCCACCTACGAGCAGTACTTC	CASSRGGRATYEQYF
TRBJ2-7	-	TRBV5-1	TRBD2	TGCGCCAGCAGCAAGGGGGGCACTAGCGGATCCTACGAGCAGTACTTC	CASSKGGTSGSYEQYF
TRBJ1-4	once	TRBV7-9	-	TGTGCCAGCAGCCGGGACCCGGGGGAAAAACTGTTTTTT	CASSRDPGEKLFF
TRBJ1-3	-	TRBV3-1/TRBV3-2	-	TGTGCCAGCAGCCCACAGAGGGCTGGAAACACCATATATTTT	CASSPQRAGNTIYF
TRBJ2-1	-	TRBV9	-	TGTGCCAGCAGCGTGGAGGGACTGCAAAGGGGTGAGCAGTTCTTC	CASSVEGLQRGEQFF
TRBJ1-1	-	TRBV7-9	-	TGTGCCAGCAGCTTAGTAATGGGCCAGAGAGCTGAAGCTTTCTTT	CASSLVMGQRAEAFF
TRBJ2-7	-	TRBV6-4	-	TGTGCCAGCAGTGACCTATCCGGGAACGAGCAGTACTTC	CASSDLSGNEQYF
TRBJ2-1	once	TRBV6-5	-	TGTGCCAGCAGTTACTTGTGGGAGCAGTTCTTC	CASSYLWEQFF
TRBJ2-2	-	TRBV11-2	-	TGTGCCAGCAGCTTAGATCTGCCCCCGAACACCGGGGAGCTGTTTTTT	CASSLDLPPNTGELFF
TRBJ1-1	-	TRBV7-2	-	TGTGCCAGCAGCTATTCGAGGGTCTCGGCTGAAGCTTTCTTT	CASSYSRVSAEAFF
TRBJ1-4	-	TRBV10-3	-	TGTGCCATCGCGGATTCAACTAATGAAAAACTGTTTTTT	CAIADSTNEKLFF
TRBJ1-2	-	TRBV19	-	TGTGCCAGTAGTATAGATCGGAGCTATGGCTACACCTTC	CASSIDRSYGYTF
TRBJ2-2	-	TRBV6-4	TRBD2	TGTGCCAGCAGTGACTCCGCTAGCGGGGACACCGGGGAGCTGTTTTTT	CASSDSASGDTGELFF
TRBJ2-7	-	TRBV5-1	TRBD1	TGCGCCAGCAGCGCGGTAGGGACAGATACCTACGAGCAGTACTTC	CASSAVGTDTYEQYF
TRBJ1-1	-	TRBV28	-	TGTGCCAGCAGTACTACGAACACTGAAGCTTTCTTT	CASSTTNTEAFF
TRBJ2-7	-	TRBV6-5	-	TGTGCCAGCAGCCAAGAGGGAGAGCAGTACTTC	CASSQEGEQYF
TRBJ1-1	-	TRBV28	-	TGTGCCAGCAGCCTGCGGTACAGGGAGGCTGAAGCTTTCTTT	CASSLRYREAEAFF
TRBJ2-1	-	TRBV9	TRBD2	TGTGCCAGCAGCCCCACCTTGAGAACTAGCGCCAATGAGCAGTTCTTC	CASSPTLRTSANEQFF
TRBJ2-3	-	TRBV18	-	TGTGCCAGCTCGACGGCCCCGGGGGATCCCCGCACAGATACGCAGTATTTT	CASSTAPGDPRTDTQYF
TRBJ2-3	-	TRBV15	-	TGTGCCACCAGCGGGGGTAACAGACGCACAGATACGCAGTATTTT	CATSGGNRRTDTQYF
TRBJ1-3	medium-sized	TRBV4-3	-	TGCGCCAGCAGCCAGGGGGTCCGTGGAAACACCATATATTTT	CASSQGVRGNTIYF
TRBJ2-7	-	TRBV11-3	-	TGTGCCAGCAGCTTTCGTTTTAGGGACTCTTGCGACGAGCAGTACTTC	CASSFRFRDSCDEQYF
TRBJ2-3	-	TRBV7-6	TRBD2	TGTGCCAGCAGCCAGGGACTAGCGGGGGGATCAAAAGATACGCAGTATTTT	CASSQGLAGGSKDTQYF
TRBJ2-1	-	TRBV15	-	TGTGCCACCAGCACCCGTCGGGACGGACACTACAATGAGCAGTTCTTC	CATSTRRDGHYNEQFF
TRBJ1-6	-	TRBV30	-	TGTGCCTGGAAATTGGGAAACCATAATTCACCCCTCCACTTT	CAWKLGNHNSPLHF
TRBJ2-2	-	TRBV3-1/TRBV3-2	-	TGTGCCAGCAGCCAACAGGGGAGAACCGGGGAGCTGTTTTTT	CASSQQGRTGELFF
TRBJ2-7	once	TRBV9	-	TGTGCCAGCAGCGTCCGGGACAACTCCTACGAGCAGTACTTC	CASSVRDNSYEQYF
TRBJ2-6	once	TRBV27	TRBD1	TGTGCCAGCAGGACAGGGGGCTATAATGGGGCCAACGTCCTGACTTTC	CASRTGGYNGANVLTF
TRBJ2-2	-	TRBV28	-	TGTGCCAGCAGATCTGTGAACACCGGGGAGCTGTTTTTT	CASRSVNTGELFF
TRBJ1-1	-	TRBV2	-	TGTGCCGAAGAGACGGTCCAAGTCGCTTTCTTT	CAEETVQVAFF
TRBJ1-4	-	TRBV11-2	TRBD1	TGTGCCAGCAGCTTTCGACAGGGGTCTAATGAAAAACTGTTTTTT	CASSFRQGSNEKLFF
TRBJ2-1	-	TRBV27	TRBD2	TGTGCCAGCAGAGAGACTAGCGGGGGGTTTAATGAGCAGTTCTTC	CASRETSGGFNEQFF